This T cell receptor beta chain appears in the sequencing data of a study of cytomegalovirus exposure and HLA in healthy donors. On the study more broadly: As an earlier analysis found, roughly 170 million T cells yielded 117 million unique TCR beta sequences.

A remark on this clone: Its antigen is currently unknown.

CDR3 length: 16 amino acids. The primer mix had 60 Vbeta and 13 Jbeta primers. The assay was immunoSEQ multiplex PCR, and TCRdb's table has in-frame clones only and misses some. Among approximately 170,000 clones listed, around four fifths were seen once. Study-wide points: A later analysis reportedly identified an Asian-associated ancestry cluster as carrying fewer N-insertions than the roughly 670-donor mean. A link between a missense DCLRE1C variant and TCR beta V- and J-gene trimming emerged from a later analysis. Looking again later, the authors saw that most CMV-associated TCR beta chains seemed HLA-restricted.

Sequencing was performed on PBMCs. This chain links TRBV21-1 with TRBJ1-1; the DNA was not compared with TRBD1, the D call given in the table. TRBV21-1 is described as a pseudogene. The receptor comes from a female donor in good health and CMV-seronegative. The CDR3 loop is CASSPLGQGAHTEAFF. CDR3 nucleotide sequence: TGTGCCAGCAGCCCCCTCGGCCAGGGGGCGCACACTGAAGCTTTCTTT.